The entry that follows covers one T cell receptor beta chain sequence. As processed by the authors: Amplifying reference gene primers gave estimates of nucleated cell counts. Repertoires were generated with immunoSEQ multiplex PCR, while TCRdb's copy carries only in-frame clones and drops some. The V and J calls and clone size were taken over from that table, and D and trimming were inferred from the DNA. The data contain 200,000 to 250,000 clones, about 87% of them singletons. Individuals drawn from approximately 22 US areas were about 18 to 90 years old. Two negative PCRs, clearance, or symptom resolution characterized the recovered Cohort 3 donors. Unmatched junction bases numbered 7, after V lost 6 bases and J lost 8 bases. Germline V CDR1 and CDR2: WSHSY, SAAADI. The CDR3 runs 15 residues. These data originate in a study of blood T cell repertoires in COVID-19. Study-wide background: PBMCs, B-cell-depleted T cells, or T cells were the source of the cDNA or gDNA that made up the material.

The TCR originated in a woman in her twenties or thirties who had recovered from COVID-19. The chain combines TRBV10-2 with TRBJ1-6; TRBD1 aligns across 10 bases. The sample comprised PBMCs or T cells enriched from blood (not recorded which). CDR3 region: CASRETGGADSPLHF. The CDR3 DNA follows: TGCGCCAGCAGAGAGACAGGGGGCGCGGATTCACCCCTCCACTTT.